The TCR beta chain under discussion was sequenced for a study of vaccination and CD4 T cells after COVID-19. Looking at the study overall: Post-vaccine sampling followed dose two by a median about 70 days (range 14 to 241).

With the Oncomine TCR Beta short-read assay, DNA from cultured CD4+ T cells was sequenced. Investigators obtained genomic DNA by extraction from cultured CD4+ T cells. TCRdb fed the PCR reads into MiXCR, producing one record per CDR3 protein. Of 9,500 to 15,000 distinct CDR3 sequences listed, about two thirds are singletons. Notes on this clonotype: What it binds is unknown.

Trimming took 1 base from V and 8 from J, leaving 12 bases between them. The CDR3 extends over 14 amino acids. CDR1 and CDR2 from the germline V gene are SEHNR and FQNEAQ (reference sequence). Treatment noted: roughly 11-day PBMC culture with coronavirus spike peptide pools or control peptides (ViraFEST assay). Via ViraFEST, peptide pools expanded antigen-specific T cells before TCR sequencing. Researchers reported culturing over 1.5 million PBMCs per well with about 9.4 IU/ml IL-2 and roughly 9.8 ug/ml peptide pools. Sequenced material: CD4+ T cells from blood, cultured in vitro. The chain is built from TRBV7-9 and TRBJ1-5; D uncertain. The source is a human donor who had recovered from COVID-19. For the CDR3, the DNA is TGTGCCAGCAGCTTAGGGCGGAAGAGGAAGCCCCAGCATTTT. This gives the protein CASSLGRKRKPQHF.